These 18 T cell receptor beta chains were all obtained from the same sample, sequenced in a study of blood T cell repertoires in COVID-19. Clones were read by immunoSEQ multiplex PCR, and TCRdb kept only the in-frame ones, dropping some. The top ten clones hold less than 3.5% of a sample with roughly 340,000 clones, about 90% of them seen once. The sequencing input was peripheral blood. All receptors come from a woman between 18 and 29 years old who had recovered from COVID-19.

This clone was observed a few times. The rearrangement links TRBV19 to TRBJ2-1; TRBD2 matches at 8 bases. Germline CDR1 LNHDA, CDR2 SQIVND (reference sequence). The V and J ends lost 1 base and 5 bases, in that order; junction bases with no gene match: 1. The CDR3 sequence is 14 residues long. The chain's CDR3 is CASSIAGGNNEQFF. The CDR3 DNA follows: TGTGCCAGTAGTATAGCGGGAGGGAACAATGAGCAGTTCTTC.

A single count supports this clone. CDR3 nucleotides: TGTGCCAGCAGCTCACCGTCTAATGGACAGACGAACACTGAAGCTTTCTTT. Translating it yields CASSSPSNGQTNTEAFF. The chain employs TRBV7-9 and TRBJ1-1; maybe TRBD1 (6 bases). The V gene lost 4 bases and the J gene lost 1 base, with 19 bases spanning the gap. This CDR3 contains 17 residues. CDR1 SEHNR and CDR2 FQNEAQ come from the germline V gene (reference sequence). Variable domain in full (rest from reference TRBV7-9 and TRBJ1-1): DTGVSQNPRHKITKRGQNVTFRCDPISEHNRLYWYRQTLGQGPEFLTYFQNEAQLEKSRLLSDRFSAERPKGSFSTLEIQRTEQGDSAMYLCASSSPSNGQTNTEAFFGQGTRLTVV.

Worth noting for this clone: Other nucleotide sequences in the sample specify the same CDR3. Written as DNA, the CDR3 is TGTGCCAGCAGCTCAGGACAGGGGCGCACAGATACGCAGTATTTT. It is translated as CASSSGQGRTDTQYF. The chain links TRBV11-3 to TRBJ2-3; 9 bases line up with TRBD1. CDR1 is SGHNT, CDR2 YENEEA, per germline. This CDR3 spans 15 amino acids. J gave up 1 base and V 4 bases, and 3 bases lay outside the gene matches.

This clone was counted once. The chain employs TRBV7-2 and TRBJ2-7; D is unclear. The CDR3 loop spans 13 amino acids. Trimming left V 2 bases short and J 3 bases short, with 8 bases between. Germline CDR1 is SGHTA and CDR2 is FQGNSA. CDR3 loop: CASSLSPGYEQYV. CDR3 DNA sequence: TGTGCCAGCAGCTTAAGCCCGGGCTACGAGCAGTACGTC.

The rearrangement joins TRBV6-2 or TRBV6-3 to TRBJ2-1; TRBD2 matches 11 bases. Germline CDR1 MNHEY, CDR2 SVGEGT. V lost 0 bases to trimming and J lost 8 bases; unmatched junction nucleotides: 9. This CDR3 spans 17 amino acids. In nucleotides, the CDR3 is TGTGCCAGCAGTTACTCGCTAGCGGGAGGTTCTTCAGATGAGCAGTTCTTC. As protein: CASSYSLAGGSSDEQFF.

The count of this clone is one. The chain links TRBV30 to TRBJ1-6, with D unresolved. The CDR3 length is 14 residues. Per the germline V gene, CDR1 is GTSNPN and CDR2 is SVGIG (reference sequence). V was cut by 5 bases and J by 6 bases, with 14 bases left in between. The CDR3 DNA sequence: TGTGCCTGGGGCGCCGGGGTGATTAATTCACCCCTCCACTTT. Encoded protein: CAWGAGVINSPLHF.

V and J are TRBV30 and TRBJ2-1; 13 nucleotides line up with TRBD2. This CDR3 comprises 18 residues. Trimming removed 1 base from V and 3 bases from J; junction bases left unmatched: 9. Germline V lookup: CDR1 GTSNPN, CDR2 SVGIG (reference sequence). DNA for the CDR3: TGTGCCTGGAGTGACTGGACTAGCGGGAGAGCCAACTACAATGAGCAGTTCTTC. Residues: CAWSDWTSGRANYNEQFF.

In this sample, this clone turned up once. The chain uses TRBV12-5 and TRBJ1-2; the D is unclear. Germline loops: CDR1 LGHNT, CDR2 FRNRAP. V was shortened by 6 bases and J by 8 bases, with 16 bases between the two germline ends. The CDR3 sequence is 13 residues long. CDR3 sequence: CASGVGSGVGYTF. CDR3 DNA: TGTGCTAGTGGCGTGGGCAGCGGCGTGGGCTACACCTTC. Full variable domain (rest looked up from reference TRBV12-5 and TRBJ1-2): DARVTQTPRHKVTEMGQEVTMRCQPILGHNTVFWYRQTMMQGLELLAYFRNRAPLDDSGMPKDRFSAEMPDATLATLKIQPSEPRDSAVYFCASGVGSGVGYTFGSGTRLTVV.

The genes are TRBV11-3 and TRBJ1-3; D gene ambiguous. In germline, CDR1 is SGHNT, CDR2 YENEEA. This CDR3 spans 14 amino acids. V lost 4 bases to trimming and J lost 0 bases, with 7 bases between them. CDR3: CASSSRNSGNTIYF. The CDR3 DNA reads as TGTGCCAGCAGCTCGCGCAACTCTGGAAACACCATATATTTT.

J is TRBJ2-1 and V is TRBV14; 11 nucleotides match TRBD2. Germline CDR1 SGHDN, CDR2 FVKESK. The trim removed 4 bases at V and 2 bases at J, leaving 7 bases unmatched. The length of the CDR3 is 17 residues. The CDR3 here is CASSRDLAGGAYNEQFF. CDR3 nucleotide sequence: TGTGCCAGCAGCCGAGACTTAGCGGGGGGGGCCTACAATGAGCAGTTCTTC. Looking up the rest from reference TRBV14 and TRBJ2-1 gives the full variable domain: EAGVTQFPSHSVIEKGQTVTLRCDPISGHDNLYWYRRVMGKEIKFLLHFVKESKQDESGMPNNRFLAERTGGTYSTLKVQPAELEDSGVYFCASSRDLAGGAYNEQFFGPGTRLTVL.

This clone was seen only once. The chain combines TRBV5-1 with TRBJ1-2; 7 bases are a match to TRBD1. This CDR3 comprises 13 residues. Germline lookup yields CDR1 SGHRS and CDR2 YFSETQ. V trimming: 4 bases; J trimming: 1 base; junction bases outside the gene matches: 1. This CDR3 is CASSQGGNYGYTF. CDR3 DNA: TGCGCCAGCAGCCAGGGGGGTAACTATGGCTACACCTTC.

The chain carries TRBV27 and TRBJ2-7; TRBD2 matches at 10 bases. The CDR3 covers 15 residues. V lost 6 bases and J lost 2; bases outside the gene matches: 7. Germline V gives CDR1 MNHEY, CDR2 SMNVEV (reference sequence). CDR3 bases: TGTGCCAGCAGGATAGCGGGAGGCCCTGCCTACGAGCAGTACGTC. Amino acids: CASRIAGGPAYEQYV.

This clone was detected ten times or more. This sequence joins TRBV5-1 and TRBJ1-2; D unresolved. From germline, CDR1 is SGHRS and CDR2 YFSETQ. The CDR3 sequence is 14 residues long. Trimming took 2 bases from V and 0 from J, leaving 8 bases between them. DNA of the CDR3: TGCGCCAGCAGCTTCGAGACACCTAACTATGGCTACACCTTC. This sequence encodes CASSFETPNYGYTF.

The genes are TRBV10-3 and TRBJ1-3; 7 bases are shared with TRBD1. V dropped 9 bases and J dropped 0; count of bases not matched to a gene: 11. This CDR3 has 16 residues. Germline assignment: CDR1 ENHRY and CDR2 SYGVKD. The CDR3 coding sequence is TGTGCCATGTGGGACAGAGCCGGAGGCTCTGGAAACACCATATATTTT. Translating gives CAMWDRAGGSGNTIYF.

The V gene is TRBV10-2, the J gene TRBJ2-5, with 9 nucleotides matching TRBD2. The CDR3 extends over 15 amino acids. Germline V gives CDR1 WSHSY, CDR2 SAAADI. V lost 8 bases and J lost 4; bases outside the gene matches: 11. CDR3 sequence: CASSRTSVVRETQYF. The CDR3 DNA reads TGCGCCAGCTCTCGGACTAGCGTGGTTCGAGAGACCCAGTACTTC.

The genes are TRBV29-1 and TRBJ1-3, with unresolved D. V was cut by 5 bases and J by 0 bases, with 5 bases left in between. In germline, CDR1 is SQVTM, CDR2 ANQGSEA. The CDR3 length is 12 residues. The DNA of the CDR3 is TGCAGCGTTCAGGACTCTGGAAACACCATATATTTT. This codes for CSVQDSGNTIYF.

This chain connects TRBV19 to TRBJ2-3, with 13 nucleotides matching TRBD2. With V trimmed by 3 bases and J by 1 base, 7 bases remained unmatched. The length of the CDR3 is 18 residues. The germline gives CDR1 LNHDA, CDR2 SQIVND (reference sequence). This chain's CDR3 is CASSITGTSGIGTDTQYF. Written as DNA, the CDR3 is TGTGCCAGTAGTATCACCGGGACTAGCGGGATTGGCACAGATACGCAGTATTTT. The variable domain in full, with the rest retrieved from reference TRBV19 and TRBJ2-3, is DGGITQSPKYLFRKEGQNVTLSCEQNLNHDAMYWYRQDPGQGLRLIYYSQIVNDFQKGDIAEGYSVSREKKESFPLTVTSAQKNPTAFYLCASSITGTSGIGTDTQYFGPGTRLTVL.

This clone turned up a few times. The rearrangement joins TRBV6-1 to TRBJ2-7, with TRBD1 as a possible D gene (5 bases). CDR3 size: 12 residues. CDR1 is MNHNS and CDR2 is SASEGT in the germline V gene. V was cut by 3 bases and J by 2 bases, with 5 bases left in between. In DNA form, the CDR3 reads TGTGCCAGCAGTGAGACAGCCTACGAGCAGTACGTC. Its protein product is CASSETAYEQYV.